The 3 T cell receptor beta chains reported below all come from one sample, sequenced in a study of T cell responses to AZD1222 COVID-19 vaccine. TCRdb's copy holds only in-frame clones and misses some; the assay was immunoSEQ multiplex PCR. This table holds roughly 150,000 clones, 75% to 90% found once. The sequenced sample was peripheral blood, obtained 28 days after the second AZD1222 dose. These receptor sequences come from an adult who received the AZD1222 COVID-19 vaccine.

CDR3 nucleotide sequence: TGTGCCAGCAGCTTAGACGGGGGGAGGGTCGCTGAAGCTTTCTTT. It translates to CASSLDGGRVAEAFF. V usage is TRBV7-2 and J usage is TRBJ1-1, with D possibly matching TRBD1 (5 bases). The ends were cut back, 1 base at V and 6 bases at J, with 15 bases in the middle. Germline loops: CDR1 SGHTA, CDR2 FQGNSA. The CDR3 spans 15 residues.

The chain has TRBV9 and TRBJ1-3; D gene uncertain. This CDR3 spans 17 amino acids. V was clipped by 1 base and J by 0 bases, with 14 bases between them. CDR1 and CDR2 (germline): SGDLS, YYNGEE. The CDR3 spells CASSVNRNSVSGNTIYF. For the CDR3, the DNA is TGTGCCAGCAGCGTAAATAGGAACAGCGTCTCTGGAAACACCATATATTTT.

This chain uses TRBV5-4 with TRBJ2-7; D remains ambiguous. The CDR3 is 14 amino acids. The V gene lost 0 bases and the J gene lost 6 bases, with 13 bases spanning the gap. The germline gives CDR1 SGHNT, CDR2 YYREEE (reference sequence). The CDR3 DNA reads TGTGCCAGCAGCTTGGGGAGAGACCGGCGCGAGCAGTACTTC. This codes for CASSLGRDRREQYF. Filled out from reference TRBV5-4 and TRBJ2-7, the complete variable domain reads ETGVTQSPTHLIKTRGQQVTLRCSSQSGHNTVSWYQQALGQGPQFIFQYYREEENGRGNFPPRFSGLQFPNYSSELNVNALELDDSALYLCASSLGRDRREQYFGPGTRLTVT.